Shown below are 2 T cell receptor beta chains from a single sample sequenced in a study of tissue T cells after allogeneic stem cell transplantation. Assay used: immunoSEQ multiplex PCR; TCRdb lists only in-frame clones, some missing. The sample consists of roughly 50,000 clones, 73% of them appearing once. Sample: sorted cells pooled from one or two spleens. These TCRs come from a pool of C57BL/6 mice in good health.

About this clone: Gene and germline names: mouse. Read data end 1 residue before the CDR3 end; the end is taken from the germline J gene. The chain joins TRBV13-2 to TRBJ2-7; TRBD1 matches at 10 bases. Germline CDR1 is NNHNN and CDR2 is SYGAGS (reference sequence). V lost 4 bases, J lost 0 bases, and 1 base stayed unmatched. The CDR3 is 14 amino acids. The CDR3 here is CASGWTGGSYEQYF. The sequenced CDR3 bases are TGTGCCAGCGGTTGGACAGGGGGCTCCTATGAACAGTAC.

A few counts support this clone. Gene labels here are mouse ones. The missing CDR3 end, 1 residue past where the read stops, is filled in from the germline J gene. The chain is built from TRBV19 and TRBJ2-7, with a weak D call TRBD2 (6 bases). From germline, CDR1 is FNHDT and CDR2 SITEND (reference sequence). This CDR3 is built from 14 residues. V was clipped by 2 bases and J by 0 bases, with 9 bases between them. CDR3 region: CASSILGHSYEQYF. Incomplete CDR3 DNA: TGTGCCAGCAGTATTCTGGGGCACTCCTATGAACAGTAC. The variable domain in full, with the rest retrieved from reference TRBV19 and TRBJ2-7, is GGIITQTPKFLIGQEGQKLTLKCQQNFNHDTMYWYRQDSGKGLRLIYYSITENDLQKGDLSEGYDASREKKSSFSLTVTSAQKNEMAVFLCASSILGHSYEQYFGPGTRLTVL.